This T cell receptor beta chain was recorded in a study of metastatic and nonmetastatic thyroid tumors. Study at large: From malignant and benign thyroid patients, repertoires in blood and in tumor or nodule tissue were compared.

Every patient underwent thyroid surgery untreated. This clone has a count of ten or more. Its antigen is currently unknown. Other nucleotide sequences from this sample produce the same CDR3. General study findings and limits: Patients with malignant thyroid tumors reportedly had significantly higher TCR beta diversity than those with benign nodules, in blood and tumor.

Per the original data handling: Building a distant-metastasis classifier for papillary thyroid cancer drew on CDR3 differences across clinicopathological groups. From the PCR reads, TCRdb re-called clones with MiXCR. The V and J calls shown here were made by TCRdb, not taken from the authors' results. The sample holds some 36,000 clones, 15% to 20% seen once. This CDR3 contains 17 residues. Trimming took 1 base from V and 2 from J, leaving 17 bases between them. Germline V CDR1 and CDR2: SEHNR, FQNEAQ (reference sequence). The chain combines TRBV7-9 with TRBJ2-5; weak D call: TRBD2 (6 bases). Sequenced: blood. The sequence came from a male donor with papillary thyroid cancer or a benign thyroid nodule (not recorded which). Some clones in this sample may be carry-over from other donors' samples. The CDR3 coding sequence is TGTGCCAGCAGCTTAGGGGTCCTAGCGCTAGGTCAAGAGACCCAGTACTTC. Encoded protein: CASSLGVLALGQETQYF.